Listed here is a single T cell receptor (beta chain). This specimen belongs to a study of blood T cell repertoires in COVID-19. Assay: immunoSEQ multiplex PCR; the TCRdb copy retains only in-frame clones and omits some. The data show more than 150,000 clones, 85% to 90% seen once. V shed 5 bases, J shed 0 bases, and the junction held 6 bases outside the gene matches. The CDR3 extends over 15 amino acids. Germline V lookup: CDR1 MDHEN, CDR2 SYDVKM. Material: peripheral blood. The TCR sequence derives from a man between 45 and 60 years old with acute or convalescent COVID-19. This chain connects TRBV28 to TRBJ1-2, with 7 positions matching TRBD1. The CDR3: CASSPAGQPNYGYTF. As DNA, the CDR3 is TGTGCCAGCAGTCCCGCGGGACAGCCTAACTATGGCTACACCTTC.